This is a list of T cell receptor beta chains from one sample in a study of CD4+ T cells in melanoma. TCRdb's table, derived via immunoSEQ multiplex PCR, lists solely in-frame clones and lacks some. Of about 8,800 clones listed, 70% to 75% are singletons. Sequencing input: cells from a culture (not recorded whether cultured in vitro). These receptors all come from a human donor with melanoma. CDR3s include the opening cysteine and the closing phenylalanine or tryptophan. A D gene is named only where the DNA matches it firmly. Clone size appears in some rows only: once, few, many, or a class for an expanded clone.

v_call: TRBV2
j_call: TRBJ1-2
d_call: TRBD1
clone_size: medium-sized
cdr3_aa: CASSGLETGGNYGYTF
cdr3_nt: TGTGCCAGCAGCGGTCTGGAGACAGGGGGTAACTATGGCTACACCTTC

v_call: TRBV6-2/TRBV6-3
j_call: TRBJ2-5
d_call: TRBD2
clone_size: NA
cdr3_aa: CASSSGGAQVQYF
cdr3_nt: TGTGCCAGCAGTTCCGGGGGGGCGCAGGTGCAGTACTTC

v_call: TRBV4-1
j_call: TRBJ1-2
d_call: NA
clone_size: few
cdr3_aa: CASSPSQGQANYGYTF
cdr3_nt: TGCGCCAGCAGCCCCTCACAAGGACAAGCTAACTATGGCTACACCTTC

v_call: TRBV7-3
j_call: TRBJ2-3
d_call: NA
clone_size: NA
cdr3_aa: CASSLVTTDTQYF
cdr3_nt: TGTGCCAGCAGCTTAGTGACGACAGATACGCAGTATTTT

v_call: TRBV19
j_call: TRBJ1-1
d_call: NA
clone_size: medium-sized
cdr3_aa: CASQWTANTEAFF
cdr3_nt: TGTGCCAGTCAGTGGACAGCGAACACTGAAGCTTTCTTT

v_call: TRBV5-4
j_call: TRBJ2-5
d_call: NA
clone_size: NA
cdr3_aa: CASSLVEETQYF
cdr3_nt: TGTGCCAGCAGCTTGGTAGAAGAGACCCAGTACTTC

v_call: TRBV3-1/TRBV3-2
j_call: TRBJ2-5
d_call: TRBD2
clone_size: NA
cdr3_aa: CASSQVAGDQETQYF
cdr3_nt: TGTGCCAGCAGCCAAGTAGCGGGGGACCAAGAGACCCAGTACTTC

v_call: TRBV9
j_call: TRBJ2-7
d_call: TRBD2
clone_size: medium-sized
cdr3_aa: CASSVDQRGLYEQYF
cdr3_nt: TGTGCCAGCAGCGTAGATCAGCGGGGACTCTACGAGCAGTACTTC

v_call: TRBV18
j_call: TRBJ2-3
d_call: NA
clone_size: NA
cdr3_aa: CASVQGPAEGAQYF
cdr3_nt: TGTGCCAGCGTTCAGGGGCCAGCCGAAGGGGCGCAGTATTTT

v_call: TRBV12-5
j_call: TRBJ1-1
d_call: NA
clone_size: NA
cdr3_aa: CASGPVSRTEAFF
cdr3_nt: TGTGCTAGTGGCCCGGTGAGTCGGACTGAAGCTTTCTTT

v_call: TRBV29-1
j_call: TRBJ1-1
d_call: NA
clone_size: NA
cdr3_aa: CSVTSTEAFF
cdr3_nt: TGCAGCGTGACCAGTACTGAAGCTTTCTTT

v_call: TRBV6-1
j_call: TRBJ1-1
d_call: TRBD1
clone_size: NA
cdr3_aa: CASSDKGQVKNTEAFF
cdr3_nt: TGTGCCAGCAGTGATAAGGGACAGGTGAAGAACACTGAAGCTTTCTTT

v_call: TRBV9
j_call: TRBJ2-7
d_call: TRBD1
clone_size: NA
cdr3_aa: CASSVGRRTGTGHYEQYF
cdr3_nt: TGTGCCAGCAGCGTAGGGCGACGAACCGGGACAGGACACTACGAGCAGTACTTC

v_call: TRBV11-2
j_call: TRBJ1-2
d_call: TRBD1
clone_size: NA
cdr3_aa: CASSLDGQVTGYTF
cdr3_nt: TGTGCCAGCAGCTTAGACGGACAGGTTACCGGCTACACCTTC

v_call: TRBV2
j_call: TRBJ2-2
d_call: NA
clone_size: NA
cdr3_aa: CASSRDLSNTGELFF
cdr3_nt: TGTGCCAGCTCCCGGGACCTATCGAACACCGGGGAGCTGTTTTTT

v_call: TRBV6-6
j_call: TRBJ1-5
d_call: NA
clone_size: NA
cdr3_aa: CASSYLQGSQPQHF
cdr3_nt: TGTGCCAGCAGTTACTTGCAGGGGTCACAGCCCCAGCATTTT

v_call: TRBV14
j_call: TRBJ1-6
d_call: NA
clone_size: NA
cdr3_aa: CASSQGQYNSPLHF
cdr3_nt: TGTGCCAGCAGCCAAGGGCAGTATAATTCACCCCTCCACTTT

v_call: TRBV30
j_call: TRBJ2-2
d_call: NA
clone_size: NA
cdr3_aa: CAWSSGNTGELFF
cdr3_nt: TGTGCCTGGAGTTCCGGGAACACCGGGGAGCTGTTTTTT

v_call: TRBV27
j_call: TRBJ1-1
d_call: NA
clone_size: NA
cdr3_aa: CASKVGNTEAFF
cdr3_nt: TGTGCCAGCAAGGTGGGGAACACTGAAGCTTTCTTT

v_call: TRBV5-1
j_call: TRBJ2-7
d_call: NA
clone_size: NA
cdr3_aa: CASSLGMQTGGSEQYF
cdr3_nt: TGCGCCAGCAGCTTGGGTATGCAGACGGGCGGTTCCGAGCAGTACTTC

v_call: TRBV15
j_call: TRBJ1-1
d_call: NA
clone_size: NA
cdr3_aa: CATSRDLRPEAFF
cdr3_nt: TGTGCCACCAGCAGAGATCTGCGGCCTGAAGCTTTCTTT

v_call: TRBV4-1
j_call: TRBJ2-5
d_call: TRBD2
clone_size: NA
cdr3_aa: CASSQAASGGAKTQYF
cdr3_nt: TGCGCCAGCAGCCAAGCGGCTAGCGGGGGGGCAAAGACCCAGTACTTC

v_call: TRBV2
j_call: TRBJ1-6
d_call: TRBD1
clone_size: NA
cdr3_aa: CASRDGTVYSPLHF
cdr3_nt: TGTGCCAGCAGGGACGGGACAGTTTATTCACCCCTCCACTTT

v_call: TRBV6-1
j_call: TRBJ2-3
d_call: NA
clone_size: NA
cdr3_aa: CASSEFRAGITDTQYF
cdr3_nt: TGTGCCAGCAGTGAATTTAGGGCTGGGATCACAGATACGCAGTATTTT

v_call: TRBV14
j_call: TRBJ1-2
d_call: TRBD1
clone_size: NA
cdr3_aa: CASSPQQGIGGYTF
cdr3_nt: TGTGCCAGCAGCCCACAACAGGGGATCGGAGGCTACACCTTC

v_call: TRBV7-9
j_call: TRBJ2-3
d_call: NA
clone_size: NA
cdr3_aa: CASSRDLRHTQYF
cdr3_nt: TGTGCCAGCAGCCGGGACCTACGCCATACGCAGTATTTT

v_call: TRBV12-3/TRBV12-4
j_call: TRBJ2-5
d_call: NA
clone_size: few
cdr3_aa: CASSMTQAQTQYF
cdr3_nt: TGTGCCAGCAGCATGACCCAAGCTCAGACCCAGTACTTC

v_call: TRBV5-1
j_call: TRBJ2-5
d_call: NA
clone_size: NA
cdr3_aa: CASSLFMGGETQYF
cdr3_nt: TGCGCCAGCAGCTTGTTTATGGGGGGAGAGACCCAGTACTTC

v_call: TRBV4-1
j_call: TRBJ1-3
d_call: NA
clone_size: NA
cdr3_aa: CASSPFGREAGNTIYF
cdr3_nt: TGCGCCAGCAGCCCATTCGGCAGGGAAGCGGGAAACACCATATATTTT

v_call: TRBV4-1
j_call: TRBJ2-7
d_call: NA
clone_size: NA
cdr3_aa: CASSRTNRDEQYF
cdr3_nt: TGCGCCAGCAGCCGCACGAACAGGGACGAGCAGTACTTC

v_call: TRBV5-1
j_call: TRBJ1-2
d_call: TRBD1
clone_size: NA
cdr3_aa: CASSGGQGNYGYTF
cdr3_nt: TGCGCCAGCAGCGGAGGACAGGGAAACTATGGCTACACCTTC

v_call: TRBV30
j_call: TRBJ1-2
d_call: TRBD1
clone_size: NA
cdr3_aa: CASWTGGSKGYGYTF
cdr3_nt: TGTGCCAGCTGGACAGGGGGTTCGAAGGGTTATGGCTACACCTTC

v_call: TRBV28
j_call: TRBJ1-4
d_call: NA
clone_size: NA
cdr3_aa: CASSTLQGGEKLFF
cdr3_nt: TGTGCCAGCAGTACCTTACAGGGAGGGGAAAAACTGTTTTTT

v_call: TRBV5-4
j_call: TRBJ2-5
d_call: NA
clone_size: NA
cdr3_aa: CASSTGQMQETQYF
cdr3_nt: TGTGCCAGCAGCACCGGACAGATGCAAGAGACCCAGTACTTC

v_call: TRBV27
j_call: TRBJ2-3
d_call: TRBD1
clone_size: few
cdr3_aa: CASSFLDRAQGTQYF
cdr3_nt: TGTGCCAGCAGTTTCCTTGACAGGGCACAGGGTACGCAGTATTTT

v_call: TRBV10-3
j_call: TRBJ1-2
d_call: TRBD1
clone_size: large
cdr3_aa: CAISEVRLGRDSYYGYTF
cdr3_nt: TGTGCCATCAGTGAGGTGAGGTTAGGGCGGGACAGTTACTATGGCTACACCTTC

v_call: TRBV5-1
j_call: TRBJ1-4
d_call: NA
clone_size: once
cdr3_aa: CASSLEQLNEKLFF
cdr3_nt: TGCGCCAGCAGCTTGGAGCAGCTTAATGAAAAACTGTTTTTT

v_call: TRBV4-1
j_call: TRBJ2-1
d_call: TRBD2
clone_size: NA
cdr3_aa: CASSEPSGGSNEQFF
cdr3_nt: TGCGCCAGCAGCGAACCGAGCGGGGGGAGCAATGAGCAGTTCTTC

v_call: TRBV5-1
j_call: TRBJ2-2
d_call: TRBD1
clone_size: NA
cdr3_aa: CASSQDRAGTGELFF
cdr3_nt: TGCGCCAGCAGCCAAGACAGGGCCGGGACCGGGGAGCTGTTTTTT

v_call: TRBV7-9
j_call: TRBJ1-2
d_call: NA
clone_size: few
cdr3_aa: CASSLAIWSYTF
cdr3_nt: TGTGCCAGCAGCCTAGCCATCTGGAGCTACACCTTC

v_call: TRBV19
j_call: TRBJ1-4
d_call: TRBD1
clone_size: NA
cdr3_aa: CASSPRTGGAGEKLFF
cdr3_nt: TGTGCCAGTAGTCCAAGGACAGGGGGCGCGGGTGAAAAACTGTTTTTT

v_call: TRBV7-3
j_call: TRBJ1-6
d_call: NA
clone_size: NA
cdr3_aa: CASSSGTRNSPLHF
cdr3_nt: TGTGCCAGCAGCTCCGGGACGCGTAATTCACCCCTCCACTTT

v_call: TRBV7-9
j_call: TRBJ1-4
d_call: NA
clone_size: NA
cdr3_aa: CASSPGQTNEKLFF
cdr3_nt: TGTGCCAGCAGTCCTGGACAAACTAATGAAAAACTGTTTTTT

v_call: TRBV29-1
j_call: TRBJ2-5
d_call: TRBD2
clone_size: NA
cdr3_aa: CSVGGLAGETQYF
cdr3_nt: TGCAGCGTTGGGGGACTAGCGGGAGAGACCCAGTACTTC

v_call: TRBV5-1
j_call: TRBJ2-1
d_call: NA
clone_size: NA
cdr3_aa: CASSLAVGANNEQFF
cdr3_nt: TGCGCCAGCAGCTTGGCCGTAGGAGCAAACAATGAGCAGTTCTTC

v_call: TRBV11-2
j_call: TRBJ2-6
d_call: NA
clone_size: once
cdr3_aa: CASSFRVTGASSGANVLTF
cdr3_nt: TGTGCCAGCAGCTTTCGGGTAACAGGAGCCAGCTCTGGGGCCAACGTCCTGACTTTC

v_call: TRBV19
j_call: TRBJ1-1
d_call: NA
clone_size: NA
cdr3_aa: CASSNVRKGDTEAFF
cdr3_nt: TGTGCCAGTAGTAACGTGCGAAAGGGCGACACTGAAGCTTTCTTT

v_call: TRBV2
j_call: TRBJ2-1
d_call: TRBD2
clone_size: NA
cdr3_aa: CASSEAGGTSSYNEQFF
cdr3_nt: TGTGCCAGCAGTGAAGCGGGGGGGACCAGCTCCTACAATGAGCAGTTCTTC

v_call: TRBV4-1
j_call: TRBJ2-1
d_call: NA
clone_size: NA
cdr3_aa: CASSQEGAGYEQFF
cdr3_nt: TGCGCCAGCAGCCAAGAGGGGGCGGGGTATGAGCAGTTCTTC

v_call: TRBV11-2
j_call: TRBJ2-1
d_call: NA
clone_size: few
cdr3_aa: CASYGGRPGYDEQFF
cdr3_nt: TGTGCCAGCTATGGGGGTCGCCCCGGGTACGATGAGCAGTTCTTC

v_call: TRBV25-1
j_call: TRBJ1-2
d_call: TRBD1
clone_size: NA
cdr3_aa: CAAQGSMGQGAIGYTF
cdr3_nt: TGTGCCGCACAGGGGTCGATGGGGCAGGGGGCGATTGGCTACACCTTC

v_call: TRBV15
j_call: TRBJ1-1
d_call: NA
clone_size: large
cdr3_aa: CATSRVRGAAEAFF
cdr3_nt: TGTGCCACCAGCAGAGTACGGGGGGCCGCTGAAGCTTTCTTT

v_call: TRBV5-1
j_call: TRBJ1-1
d_call: NA
clone_size: NA
cdr3_aa: CASSLTAGNTEAFF
cdr3_nt: TGCGCCAGCAGCTTGACAGCGGGGAACACTGAAGCTTTCTTT

v_call: TRBV7-8
j_call: TRBJ1-2
d_call: NA
clone_size: NA
cdr3_aa: CASSLGQSGRYGYTF
cdr3_nt: TGTGCCAGCAGCTTAGGACAATCGGGGAGATATGGCTACACCTTC

v_call: TRBV5-6
j_call: TRBJ1-1
d_call: NA
clone_size: once
cdr3_aa: CASSGTYPMNTEAFF
cdr3_nt: TGTGCCAGCAGCGGGACATACCCCATGAACACTGAAGCTTTCTTT

v_call: TRBV5-1
j_call: TRBJ1-1
d_call: NA
clone_size: NA
cdr3_aa: CASSFSMNTEAFF
cdr3_nt: TGCGCCAGCAGCTTTTCTATGAACACTGAAGCTTTCTTT

v_call: TRBV24-1
j_call: TRBJ2-3
d_call: NA
clone_size: NA
cdr3_aa: CATSDSGPRSSSTDTQYF
cdr3_nt: TGTGCCACCAGTGATTCCGGTCCCCGCTCGTCTAGCACAGATACGCAGTATTTT

v_call: TRBV7-8
j_call: TRBJ2-7
d_call: NA
clone_size: NA
cdr3_aa: CASGHSYEQYF
cdr3_nt: TGTGCCAGCGGCCACTCCTACGAGCAGTACTTC

v_call: TRBV19
j_call: TRBJ2-3
d_call: NA
clone_size: NA
cdr3_aa: CASSIDRGGTQYF
cdr3_nt: TGTGCCAGTAGTATAGATAGGGGCGGCACGCAGTATTTT

v_call: TRBV11-2
j_call: TRBJ1-5
d_call: NA
clone_size: medium-sized
cdr3_aa: CASSLGHRDQPQHF
cdr3_nt: TGTGCCAGCAGCTTAGGGCACAGGGATCAGCCCCAGCATTTT